This T cell receptor (beta chain) stems from a study of cytomegalovirus exposure and HLA in healthy donors. Findings and caveats of the study: Earlier findings revealed that most TCR beta V segments proved productive either about 87% or about 30% of the time.

PCR used 60 Vbeta primers and 13 Jbeta primers. Using immunoSEQ multiplex PCR, the repertoire was profiled, and TCRdb retains in-frame clones only, with some absent. The sample has under 300,000 clones; about 93% are singletons. In germline, CDR1 is MNHEY, CDR2 SVGAGI. Trimming took 8 bases from V and 4 from J; bases not matched to a gene: 9. This CDR3 has 14 amino acids. Of note for this clone: What it binds is not known.

The chain employs TRBV6-5 and TRBJ1-1; 8 nucleotides line up with TRBD1. The sequenced sample was PBMCs. The receptor was isolated from a girl under 10 years old in good health and CMV-seronegative. CDR3 in amino acids: CASLDAGGITEAFF. The CDR3 DNA reads TGTGCCAGCCTCGACGCAGGGGGCATCACTGAAGCTTTCTTT.